The 11 T cell receptor beta chains presented below share a single source sample, sequenced in a study of cytomegalovirus exposure and HLA in healthy donors. PCR employed 60 Vbeta and 13 Jbeta primers. Measured with immunoSEQ multiplex PCR; TCRdb has only the in-frame clones, and not every one. The sample lists 150,000 to 200,000 clones, around 63% occurring once. Material for sequencing was PBMCs. Receptors were obtained from a woman under 30 in good health and CMV-seropositive.

The V call is TRBV7-9, the J call TRBJ2-5, with D hard to call. The length of the CDR3 is 16 residues. The germline V gene encodes CDR1 SEHNR and CDR2 FQNEAQ (reference sequence). V was shortened by 3 bases and J by 2 bases, with 16 bases between the two germline ends. For the CDR3, the DNA is TGTGCCAGCAGCTTCATTGCGTCATTAGTACAAGAGACCCAGTACTTC. Protein sequence: CASSFIASLVQETQYF.

J is TRBJ2-7 and V is TRBV2; tentatively, D is TRBD2 (6 bases). The CDR3 has 15 residues. Deletions cut 8 bases from V and 3 bases from J, with 20 bases between. CDR1 and CDR2 from the germline V gene are SNHLY and FYNNEI. The CDR3 here is CASLTSLVGFYEQYF. The CDR3 DNA reads TGTGCCAGCCTTACTAGCCTCGTCGGGTTCTACGAGCAGTACTTC. Looking up the rest from reference TRBV2 and TRBJ2-7 gives the full variable domain: EPEVTQTPSHQVTQMGQEVILRCVPISNHLYFYWYRQILGQKVEFLVSFYNNEISEKSEIFDDQFSVERPDGSNFTLKIRSTKLEDSAMYFCASLTSLVGFYEQYFGPGTRLTVT.

The chain joins TRBV18 to TRBJ1-1, with 7 bases matching TRBD1. Germline trimming cut 4 bases from V and 4 bases from J; bases unmatched to any gene: 9. The CDR3 loop spans 15 amino acids. Germline CDR1 is KGHSH and CDR2 is LQKENI. CDR3 in amino acids: CASSLGQGEVTEAFF. CDR3 sequence (DNA): TGTGCCAGCTCACTTGGGCAGGGGGAGGTCACTGAAGCTTTCTTT.

The V and J genes are TRBV27 and TRBJ1-2; 9 nucleotides align to TRBD1. The CDR3 spans 13 residues. After removal of 6 bases from V and 8 bases from J, the junction contained 7 bases not matched to a gene. Germline V gives CDR1 MNHEY, CDR2 SMNVEV (reference sequence). CDR3 amino acids: CASSLTGGQGYTF. In nucleotides, the CDR3 is TGTGCCAGCAGCCTCACAGGGGGCCAAGGCTACACCTTC.

This clone was seen once. In this CDR3 the conserved last residue, phenylalanine or tryptophan, is missing, so a read error is likely. The CDR3 is CAISGTGKSTLYLYGYTV. The CDR3 DNA reads TGTGCCATCAGTGGGACAGGGAAGTCCACCTTATATCTTTATGGCTACACCGTC. The chain couples TRBV10-3 to TRBJ1-2, with TRBD1 matching 8 bases. Germline V gene lookup returns CDR1 ENHRY and CDR2 SYGVKD. Losses at the gene ends were 4 bases for V and 5 bases for J; bases not matched to a gene: 18. This CDR3 has 18 amino acids.

The V and J genes are TRBV11-3 and TRBJ2-2; unclear D gene. Germline CDR1 is SGHNT and CDR2 is YENEEA. The CDR3 has 12 amino acids. Trimming removed 8 bases from V and 4 bases from J, with 8 bases in between. The CDR3 sequence: CASAGPTGELFF. CDR3 nucleotides: TGTGCCAGCGCCGGTCCCACCGGGGAGCTGTTTTTT. Looking up the rest from reference TRBV11-3 and TRBJ2-2 gives the full variable domain: EAGVVQSPRYKIIEKKQPVAFWCNPISGHNTLYWYLQNLGQGPELLIRYENEEAVDDSQLPKDRFSAERLKGVDSTLKIQPAELGDSAVYLCASAGPTGELFFGEGSRLTVL.

Only a few counts were recorded for this clone. The chain carries TRBV4-2 and TRBJ2-3; 10 bases fit TRBD2. This CDR3 comprises 18 residues. Germline V CDR1 and CDR2: LGHNA, YNFKEQ. Losses at the gene ends were 4 bases for V and 6 bases for J; bases not matched to a gene: 16. The CDR3 region has the DNA TGTGCCAGCAGCCTGGGGGGGTGGGGAGCGGGGGGGGATGATACGCAGTATTTT. Its translation: CASSLGGWGAGGDDTQYF.

This sequence joins TRBV15 and TRBJ2-5; D is perhaps TRBD2 (6 bases). The DNA end is a closer match to TRBJ2-7, so the J assignment may be wrong. The germline V gene has CDR1 LNHNV and CDR2 YYDKDF (reference sequence). The CDR3 length is 13 residues. CDR3 bases: TGTGCCACCAGACTGGGGACTCACTACGAGCAGTACTTC. It encodes CATRLGTHYEQYF.

This clone was seen a few times. The CDR3 here is CATSGGGTDDQPQHF. The CDR3 bases are TGTGCCACCTCGGGGGGGGGAACCGACGATCAGCCCCAGCATTTT. The J gene is TRBJ1-5, the V gene TRBV6-1, with D tentatively TRBD1 (5 bases). V was shortened by 10 bases and J by 5 bases, with 21 bases between the two germline ends. The CDR3 runs 15 residues. Germline V gene lookup returns CDR1 MNHNS and CDR2 SASEGT.

The chain carries TRBV27 and TRBJ1-5, with no clear D. Trimming took 3 bases from V and 6 from J, leaving 9 bases between them. Germline CDR1 reads MNHEY; CDR2 reads SMNVEV (reference sequence). The length of the CDR3 is 13 residues. CDR3 sequence (DNA): TGTGCCAGCAGTTTCGACGGAGCTCAGCCCCAGCATTTT. Protein product: CASSFDGAQPQHF.

This clone showed up just once. The V gene is TRBV5-3, the J gene TRBJ2-3, with 8 bases matching TRBD1. TRBV5-3 is reported as an ORF; its role is uncertain. This CDR3 is built from 16 residues. Trimming took 3 bases from V and 3 from J; bases not matched to a gene: 9. Here the CDR3 DNA reads TGTGCCAGAAGCTCCCTAGACAGGGGAGGAACAGATACGCAGTATTTT. Encoded protein: CARSSLDRGGTDTQYF.